This entry lists 19 T cell receptor beta chains sequenced from one sample in a study of response to subunit inactivated influenza vaccine. MiXCR, applied by TCRdb to the RT-PCR reads, yields one record per CDR3 protein. Of under 750,000 distinct CDR3 sequences in the sample, about 12% are singletons; the top ten hold roughly 10%. The sequencing here drew on PBMCs from blood, taken on the day of vaccination. The source of these receptors is a man in his fifties who received an inactivated influenza vaccine.

This clonotype has only a few counts. The chain is built from TRBV28 and TRBJ2-6, with 8 nucleotides matching TRBD1. Germline V gives CDR1 MDHEN, CDR2 SYDVKM. The V segment lost 5 bases and the J segment 13 bases; nucleotides outside the gene matches: 13. The length of the CDR3 is 15 residues. The CDR3 sequence: CASSAPGQAIMVLTF. The DNA for the CDR3 is TGTGCCAGCAGTGCGCCGGGACAGGCAATAATGGTCCTGACTTTC.

This clonotype was detected many times. V usage is TRBV12-3 or TRBV12-4 and J usage is TRBJ2-1; 9 bases are a match to TRBD1. V lost 6 bases to trimming and J lost 15 bases; unmatched junction nucleotides: 6. The CDR3 loop spans 11 amino acids. In DNA, the CDR3 is TGTGCCAGCAGGTCCGGGACAGGGCTGTTCTTC. Translated: CASRSGTGLFF.

The chain employs TRBV12-3 or TRBV12-4 and TRBJ2-5, with TRBD1 identical over 7 bases. The CDR3 length is 14 residues. V dropped 10 bases and J dropped 3; count of bases not matched to a gene: 11. This chain's CDR3 is CATQPGQGEETQYF. The CDR3 DNA reads as TGTGCCACCCAGCCAGGGCAGGGGGAAGAGACCCAGTACTTC.

Only a few counts were recorded for this clonotype. This chain joins TRBV5-1 and TRBJ2-3, with 9 bases aligning to TRBD2. Unmatched junction bases numbered 12, after V lost 2 bases and J lost 2 bases. The V gene's germline CDR1 is SGHRS and CDR2 YFSETQ. The CDR3 extends over 18 amino acids. The CDR3 DNA reads as TGCGCCAGCAGCTTTATTCCTGCGACTAGCGGTGACACAGATACGCAGTATTTT. It specifies CASSFIPATSGDTDTQYF.

This clonotype was found many times. The V gene is TRBV20-1, the J gene TRBJ2-1, with 7 bases identical to TRBD2. The length of the CDR3 is 15 residues. The V gene's germline CDR1 is DFQATT and CDR2 SNEGSKA (reference sequence). The junction had 10 bases not matched to a gene; V was cut back by 1 base and J by 7 bases. The chain's CDR3 is CSARAGGSLGNEQFF. In DNA, the CDR3 is TGCAGTGCTAGAGCCGGGGGGTCGCTCGGTAATGAGCAGTTCTTC.

A few counts support this clonotype. Here the CDR3 reads CASSQGAVSGYEQYF. CDR3 nucleotides: TGTGCCAGCAGCCAAGGGGCGGTTAGCGGCTACGAGCAGTACTTC. The chain joins TRBV3-1 to TRBJ2-7; TRBD2 is a possible D gene (6 bases). V lost 1 base to trimming and J lost 3 bases, with 13 bases between them. The CDR3 extends over 15 amino acids. Germline loops: CDR1 LGHDT, CDR2 YNNKEL (reference sequence).

This clonotype was counted only a few times. This chain's CDR3 is CASSYRETYEQYF. CDR3 nucleotides: TGTGCCAGCAGTTACAGGGAAACTTACGAGCAGTACTTC. V usage is TRBV6-2 or TRBV6-3 and J usage is TRBJ2-7; D is uncertain. The V end was cut by 2 bases, the J end by 4 bases, with 9 bases between. The length of the CDR3 is 13 residues. Germline V gene lookup returns CDR1 MNHEY and CDR2 SVGEGT.

The chain carries TRBV24-1 and TRBJ2-1; 8 nucleotides align to TRBD1. Unmatched junction bases numbered 1, after V lost 4 bases and J lost 6 bases. Germline values: CDR1 KGHDR, CDR2 SFDVKD. The CDR3 totals 13 residues. CDR3 coding DNA: TGTGCCACCAGTGACAGGGGGCTCAATGAGCAGTTCTTC. It encodes CATSDRGLNEQFF.

The table lists this clonotype with many counts. The CDR3 protein is CASSRASGGAYNEQFF. DNA of the CDR3: TGTGCCAGCAGCAGAGCTAGCGGGGGTGCCTACAATGAGCAGTTCTTC. The chain employs TRBV7-6 and TRBJ2-1, with 10 bases aligning to TRBD2. The germline CDR1 and CDR2 sequences are SGHVS and FNYEAQ. V trimming: 5 bases; J trimming: 2 bases; junction bases outside the gene matches: 6. This CDR3 contains 16 residues.

Relative to its sample, this clonotype is medium-sized (0.01 to 0.1%). The genes are TRBV28 and TRBJ2-1; weak D call: TRBD1 (5 bases). Trimming stripped 6 bases from V and 15 bases from J, with 15 bases between. In germline, CDR1 is MDHEN, CDR2 SYDVKM. The CDR3 is made up of 11 amino acids. The CDR3 nucleotides are TGTGCCAGCAGAAGGGGTCTCGAAGGGTTCTTC. This translates into CASRRGLEGFF.

This clonotype showed up many times. V usage is TRBV29-1 and J usage is TRBJ1-1, with a weak D call TRBD1 (5 bases). The V gene's germline CDR1 is SQVTM and CDR2 ANQGSEA. The CDR3 is made up of 13 amino acids. V was pared by 6 bases and J by 1 base, with 12 bases between. CDR3 DNA: TGCAGCGTACAAACAGGAACGAACACTGAAGCTTTCTTT. This encodes CSVQTGTNTEAFF.

This clonotype showed up many times. This chain joins TRBV12-3 or TRBV12-4 and TRBJ2-7; TRBD1 matches 9 bases. Trimming removed 0 bases from V and 0 bases from J; junction bases left unmatched: 9. This CDR3 has 18 residues. CDR3 DNA: TGTGCCAGCAGTTTAGCGCCGGGACAGGGCCTTAGCTCCTACGAGCAGTACTTC. Translation gives CASSLAPGQGLSSYEQYF.

The chain joins TRBV6-5 to TRBJ2-7; D is uncertain. V lost 2 bases to trimming and J lost 4 bases, with 18 bases between them. This CDR3 contains 16 residues. Germline V gene sequence: CDR1 MNHEY, CDR2 SVGAGI. The DNA for the CDR3 is TGTGCCAGCAGTTACATCCCTTCCAACCTGGGTTACGAGCAGTACTTC. Protein product: CASSYIPSNLGYEQYF.

This clonotype was seen ten or more times. The chain carries TRBV6-6 and TRBJ1-1; D gene ambiguous. Trimming pared 8 bases from V and 1 base from J, leaving 11 bases between. This CDR3 is 13 amino acids long. Germline V CDR1 and CDR2: MNHNY, SVGAGI (reference sequence). CDR3 DNA: TGTGCCAGCCTTCTTCCCGGGAACACTGAAGCTTTCTTT. This gives the protein CASLLPGNTEAFF.

This chain links TRBV5-1 with TRBJ2-4; D is unresolved. From germline, CDR1 is SGHRS and CDR2 YFSETQ. The CDR3 covers 18 residues. V gave up 0 bases and J gave up 2 bases, with 18 bases separating them. The CDR3 bases are TGCGCCAGCAGCTTGGGTGTGCGACAACTTACATCCAAAAACATTCAGTACTTC. It specifies CASSLGVRQLTSKNIQYF.

This clonotype came up many times. This chain uses TRBV6-2 or TRBV6-3 with TRBJ1-5; 7 bases match TRBD1. The V gene's germline CDR1 is MNHEY and CDR2 SVGEGT. The CDR3 is 15 residues long. Trimming removed 5 bases from V and 1 base from J; junction bases left unmatched: 5. CDR3 coding DNA: TGTGCCAGCAGTCCCGACAGGGACAGCAATCAGCCCCAGCATTTT. It encodes CASSPDRDSNQPQHF.

The chain links TRBV20-1 to TRBJ2-2; possible D gene TRBD2, 6 bases. The CDR3 consists of 13 residues. From germline, CDR1 is DFQATT and CDR2 SNEGSKA (reference sequence). V was pared by 8 bases and J by 0 bases, with 10 bases between. CDR3 in DNA: TGCAGTCTAGCGTATCCGAACACCGGGGAGCTGTTTTTT. It translates to CSLAYPNTGELFF.

This clonotype was seen many times. J is TRBJ1-6 and V is TRBV6-5; D possibly corresponds to TRBD1 (5 bases). Germline CDR1 reads MNHEY; CDR2 reads SVGAGI. CDR3 length equals 12 residues. Trimming took off 6 bases at V and 7 bases at J, with 7 bases between the two ends. This CDR3 reads CASRPGNSPLHF. DNA of the CDR3: TGTGCCAGCAGACCAGGGAATTCACCCCTCCACTTT.

This clonotype occurred a few times. The J gene is TRBJ2-7, the V gene TRBV5-1; weak D call: TRBD2 (6 bases). Between the trimmed V and J ends, which lost 0 bases and 3 bases, there was a span of 16 bases. This CDR3 comprises 16 residues. CDR1 and CDR2 (germline): SGHRS, YFSETQ. The CDR3 protein is CASSLVTGTSNYEQYF. CDR3 nucleotide sequence: TGCGCCAGCAGCTTGGTGACCGGGACTTCCAACTACGAGCAGTACTTC.